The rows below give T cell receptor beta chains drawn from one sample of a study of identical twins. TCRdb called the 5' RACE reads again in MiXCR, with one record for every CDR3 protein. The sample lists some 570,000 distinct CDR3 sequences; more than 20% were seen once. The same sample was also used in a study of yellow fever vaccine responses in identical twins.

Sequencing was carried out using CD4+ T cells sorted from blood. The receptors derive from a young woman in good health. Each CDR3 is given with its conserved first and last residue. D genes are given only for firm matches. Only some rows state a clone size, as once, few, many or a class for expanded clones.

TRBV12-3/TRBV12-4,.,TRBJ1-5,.,TGTGCCAGCAGTACACAGGGACATAGCAATCAGCCCCAGCATTTT,CASSTQGHSNQPQHF
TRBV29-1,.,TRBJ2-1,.,TGCAGCGTTGTTGGAGCTGAGCAGTTCTTC,CSVVGAEQFF
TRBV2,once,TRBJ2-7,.,TGTGCCAGCAAACTAGTCCCCTACGAGCAGTACTTC,CASKLVPYEQYF
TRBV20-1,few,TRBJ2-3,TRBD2,TGCAGTGCGGGGACTAGCGGATGGGGGGGTACGCAGTATTTT,CSAGTSGWGGTQYF
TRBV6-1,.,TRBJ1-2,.,TGTGCCAGCAGTGAATTTCTCCGGGAAAACTATGGCTACACCTTC,CASSEFLRENYGYTF
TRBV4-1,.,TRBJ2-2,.,TGCGCCAGCAGCCAAGACAGGGAGAACACCGGGGAGCTGTTTTTT,CASSQDRENTGELFF
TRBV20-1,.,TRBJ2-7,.,TGCAGTGCTAGATCTACCTTAAGTCCCTACGAGCAGTACTTC,CSARSTLSPYEQYF
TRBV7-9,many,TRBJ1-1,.,TGTGCCAGCAGCTTAGTTGGGTTGAACACTGAAGCTTTCTTT,CASSLVGLNTEAFF
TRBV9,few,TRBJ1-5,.,TGTGCCAGCAGCGTAGGTGCCAGAGAAAATCAGCCCCAGCATTTT,CASSVGARENQPQHF
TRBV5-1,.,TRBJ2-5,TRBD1,TGCGCCAGCAGCCACATCAGGGGGCGCTTATTAGAGACCCAGTACTTC,CASSHIRGRLLETQYF
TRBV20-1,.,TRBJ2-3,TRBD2,TGCAGTGCTGTAGCGGGAGGGCGTACAGATACGCAGTATTTT,CSAVAGGRTDTQYF
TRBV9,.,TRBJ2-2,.,TGTGCCAGCAGCGTAAACCCCTCCGGCACCGGGGAGCTGTTTTTT,CASSVNPSGTGELFF
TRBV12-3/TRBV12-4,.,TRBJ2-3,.,TGTGCCAGCAGTTTAGCCTTGCTGACTCACACAGATACGCAGTATTTT,CASSLALLTHTDTQYF
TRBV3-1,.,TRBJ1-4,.,TGTGCCAGCAGCCAACACCTCGGATCAACTAATGAAAAACTGTTTTTT,CASSQHLGSTNEKLFF
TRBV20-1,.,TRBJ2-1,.,TGCAGTGCTTTCCGGACTGAGAATGAGCAGTTCTTC,CSAFRTENEQFF
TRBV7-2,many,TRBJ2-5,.,TGTGCCAGCAGCTTAGGACCGGGGGAGACCCAGTACTTC,CASSLGPGETQYF
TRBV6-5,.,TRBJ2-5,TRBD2,TGTGCCAGCAGTTACTCTAGCGGGAGATTTCGGGAGACCCAGTACTTC,CASSYSSGRFRETQYF
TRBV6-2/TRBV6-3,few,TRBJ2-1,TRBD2,TGTGCCAGCAGTAACCCCCTTAGCGGGGGACGTGAGCAGTTCTTC,CASSNPLSGGREQFF
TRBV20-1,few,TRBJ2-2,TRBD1,TGCAGTGCCCTGGGACAGTTCGGCGGGGAGCTGTTTTTT,CSALGQFGGELFF
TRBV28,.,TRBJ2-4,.,TGTGCCAGCAACTTCGGGGGAGGAATTAGGCACATTCAGTACTTC,CASNFGGGIRHIQYF
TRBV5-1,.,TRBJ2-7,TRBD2,TGCGCCAGCAGCCCGGGACTAGCGGGAGTCCCCTACGAGCAGTACTTC,CASSPGLAGVPYEQYF
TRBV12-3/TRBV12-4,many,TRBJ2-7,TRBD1,TGTGCCAGCAGTACAGGGGGCTACGAGCAGTACTTC,CASSTGGYEQYF
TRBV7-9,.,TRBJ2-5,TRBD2,TGTGCCAGCAGCTACGAGACTAGCGGGAAGACCCAGTACTTC,CASSYETSGKTQYF
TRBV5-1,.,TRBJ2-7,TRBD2,TGCGCCAGCAGCTTAACCCAGCGGGAGGGCCGTGCGTTTCACTACGAGCAGTACTTC,CASSLTQREGRAFHYEQYF
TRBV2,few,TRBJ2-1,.,TGTGCCAGCAGGATCCCCCAGGCGGCCTACAATGAGCAGTTCTTC,CASRIPQAAYNEQFF
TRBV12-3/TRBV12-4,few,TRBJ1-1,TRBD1,TGTGCCAGCAGTCCCGCACAGGGGGGTGATAAAGCTTTCTTT,CASSPAQGGDKAFF
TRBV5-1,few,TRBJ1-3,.,TGCGCCAGCAGCCCCCGGACAGCACCTCACTCTGGAGGAAACACCATATATTTT,CASSPRTAPHSGGNTIYF
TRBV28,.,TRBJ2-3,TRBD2,TGTGCCAGCAGCCTATCCCGCGGACTAGCGGGGGGGCTTGATACGCAGTATTTT,CASSLSRGLAGGLDTQYF
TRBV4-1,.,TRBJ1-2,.,TGCGCCAGCAGCCAATCAAGAGAATATGGCTACACCTTC,CASSQSREYGYTF
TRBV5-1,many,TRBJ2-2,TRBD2,TGCGCCAGCAGCTTGGACGGGGGGGCCAACACCGGGGAGCTGTTTTTT,CASSLDGGANTGELFF